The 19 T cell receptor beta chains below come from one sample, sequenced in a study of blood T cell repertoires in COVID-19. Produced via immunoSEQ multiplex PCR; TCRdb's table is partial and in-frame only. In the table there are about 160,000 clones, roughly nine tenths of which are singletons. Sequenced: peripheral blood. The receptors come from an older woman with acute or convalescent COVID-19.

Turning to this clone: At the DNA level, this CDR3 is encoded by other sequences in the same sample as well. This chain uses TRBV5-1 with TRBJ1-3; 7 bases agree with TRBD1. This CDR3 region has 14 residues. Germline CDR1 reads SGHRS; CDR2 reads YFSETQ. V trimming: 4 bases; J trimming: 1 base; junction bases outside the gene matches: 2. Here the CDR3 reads CASSTRGSGNTIYF. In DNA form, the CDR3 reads TGCGCCAGCAGCACCAGGGGGTCTGGAAACACCATATATTTT.

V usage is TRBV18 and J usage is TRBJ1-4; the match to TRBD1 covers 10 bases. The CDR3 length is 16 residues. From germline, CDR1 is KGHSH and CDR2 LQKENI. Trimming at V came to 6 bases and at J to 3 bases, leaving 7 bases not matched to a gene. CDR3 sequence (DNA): TGTGCCAGCTCTCGACAGGGGGCGTTGTCTAATGAAAAACTGTTTTTT. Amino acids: CASSRQGALSNEKLFF.

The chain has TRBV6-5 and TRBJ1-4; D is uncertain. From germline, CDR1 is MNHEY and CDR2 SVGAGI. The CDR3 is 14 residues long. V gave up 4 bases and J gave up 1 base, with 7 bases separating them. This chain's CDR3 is CASSSTITNEKLFF. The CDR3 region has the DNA TGTGCCAGCAGTTCGACAATAACTAATGAAAAACTGTTTTTT.

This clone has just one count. The CDR3: CASSPGTGGQPQHF. The CDR3 DNA reads TGTGCCAGCAGTCCCGGGACAGGTGGACAGCCCCAGCATTTT. V usage is TRBV6-5 and J usage is TRBJ1-5; the match to TRBD1 covers 8 bases. The length of the CDR3 is 14 residues. The V segment lost 5 bases and the J segment 7 bases; nucleotides outside the gene matches: 7. The V gene's germline CDR1 is MNHEY and CDR2 SVGAGI.

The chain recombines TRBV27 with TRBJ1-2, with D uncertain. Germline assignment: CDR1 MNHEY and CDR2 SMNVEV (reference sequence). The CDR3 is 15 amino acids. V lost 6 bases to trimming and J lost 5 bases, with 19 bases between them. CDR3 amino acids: CASSPNGSGSYGYTF. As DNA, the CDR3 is TGTGCCAGCAGCCCGAACGGTTCGGGTTCTTATGGCTACACCTTC.

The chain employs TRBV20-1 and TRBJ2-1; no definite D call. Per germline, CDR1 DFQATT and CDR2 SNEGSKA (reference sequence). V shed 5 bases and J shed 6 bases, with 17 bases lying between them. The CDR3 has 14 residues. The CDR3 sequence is CSARDPASINEQFF. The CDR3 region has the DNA TGCAGTGCTCGTGACCCAGCGAGTATCAATGAGCAGTTCTTC.

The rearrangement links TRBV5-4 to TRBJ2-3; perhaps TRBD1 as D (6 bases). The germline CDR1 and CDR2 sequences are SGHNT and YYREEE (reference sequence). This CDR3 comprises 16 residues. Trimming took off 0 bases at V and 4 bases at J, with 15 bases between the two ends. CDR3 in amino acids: CASSLALRGGSDTQYF. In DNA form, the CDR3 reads TGTGCCAGCAGCTTGGCACTCAGGGGTGGTTCAGATACGCAGTATTTT.

For the CDR3, the DNA is TGTGCCAGCAGCGTAGCCCCTACCCACAGGGGCGGGTTGAACACTGAAGCTTTCTTT. The encoded protein is CASSVAPTHRGGLNTEAFF. V usage is TRBV9 and J usage is TRBJ1-1; 7 bases fit TRBD1. This CDR3 contains 19 residues. V was clipped by 0 bases and J by 0 bases; unmatched bases: 14. Germline-derived CDR1 and CDR2 are SGDLS and YYNGEE.

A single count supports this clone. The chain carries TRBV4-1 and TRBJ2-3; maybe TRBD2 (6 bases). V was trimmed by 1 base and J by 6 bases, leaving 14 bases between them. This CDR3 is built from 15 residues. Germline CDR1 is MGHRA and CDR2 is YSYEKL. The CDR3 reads CASSQVAGMGDTQYF. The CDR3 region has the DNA TGCGCCAGCAGCCAAGTTGCGGGAATGGGGGATACGCAGTATTTT.

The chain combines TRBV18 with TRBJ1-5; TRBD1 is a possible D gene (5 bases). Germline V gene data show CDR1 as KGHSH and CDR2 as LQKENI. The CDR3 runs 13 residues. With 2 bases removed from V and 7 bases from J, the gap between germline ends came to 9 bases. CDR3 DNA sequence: TGTGCCAGCTCACCAGACGGGGGACAGCCCCAGCATTTT. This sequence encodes CASSPDGGQPQHF.

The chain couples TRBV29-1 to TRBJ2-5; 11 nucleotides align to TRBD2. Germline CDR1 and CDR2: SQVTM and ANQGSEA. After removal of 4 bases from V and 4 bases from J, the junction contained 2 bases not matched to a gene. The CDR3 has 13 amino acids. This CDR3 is CSVGLAGLETQYF. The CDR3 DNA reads TGCAGCGTTGGACTAGCGGGACTAGAGACCCAGTACTTC.

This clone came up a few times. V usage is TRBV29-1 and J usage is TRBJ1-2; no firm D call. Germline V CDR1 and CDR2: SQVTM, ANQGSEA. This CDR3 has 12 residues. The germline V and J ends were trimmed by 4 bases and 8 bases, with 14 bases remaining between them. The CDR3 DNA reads TGCAGCGTTGGTGGACTTCCGCGGGGCTACACCTTC. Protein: CSVGGLPRGYTF.

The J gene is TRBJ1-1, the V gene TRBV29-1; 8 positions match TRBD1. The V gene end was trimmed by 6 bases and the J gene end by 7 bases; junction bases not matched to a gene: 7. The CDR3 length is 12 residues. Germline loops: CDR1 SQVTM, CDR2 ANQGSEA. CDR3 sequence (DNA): TGCAGCGTGGCCAGGGACAGGCATGAAGCTTTCTTT. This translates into CSVARDRHEAFF. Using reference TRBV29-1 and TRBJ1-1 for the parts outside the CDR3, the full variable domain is SAVISQKPSRDICQRGTSLTIQCQVDSQVTMMFWYRQQPGQSLTLIATANQGSEATYESGFVIDKFPISRPNLTFSTLTVSNMSPEDSSIYLCSVARDRHEAFFGQGTRLTVV.

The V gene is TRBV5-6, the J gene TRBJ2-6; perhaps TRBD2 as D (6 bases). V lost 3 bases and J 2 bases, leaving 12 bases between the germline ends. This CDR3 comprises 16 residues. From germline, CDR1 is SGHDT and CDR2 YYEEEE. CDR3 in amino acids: CASSYRRGPGANVLTF. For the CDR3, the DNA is TGTGCCAGCAGCTATCGGCGGGGTCCTGGGGCCAACGTCCTGACTTTC. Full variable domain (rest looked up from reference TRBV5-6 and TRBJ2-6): DAGVTQSPTHLIKTRGQQVTLRCSPKSGHDTVSWYQQALGQGPQFIFQYYEEEERQRGNFPDRFSGHQFPNYSSELNVNALLLGDSALYLCASSYRRGPGANVLTFGAGSRLTVL.

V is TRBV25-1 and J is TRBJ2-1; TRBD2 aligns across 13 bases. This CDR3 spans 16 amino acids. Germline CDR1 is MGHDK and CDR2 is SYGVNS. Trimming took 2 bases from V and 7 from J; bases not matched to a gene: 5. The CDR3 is CASSETSGGAWNEQFF. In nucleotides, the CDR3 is TGTGCCAGCAGTGAAACTAGCGGGGGGGCCTGGAATGAGCAGTTCTTC.

Written as DNA, the CDR3 is TGTGCCATCAGCGAACCCGGGACAGGGGACTACGAGCAGTACTTC. Amino acids: CAISEPGTGDYEQYF. The rearrangement links TRBV10-3 to TRBJ2-7, with 10 bases lining up with TRBD1. The germline CDR1 and CDR2 sequences are ENHRY and SYGVKD. The trim removed 6 bases at V and 3 bases at J, leaving 8 bases unmatched. The CDR3 totals 15 residues.

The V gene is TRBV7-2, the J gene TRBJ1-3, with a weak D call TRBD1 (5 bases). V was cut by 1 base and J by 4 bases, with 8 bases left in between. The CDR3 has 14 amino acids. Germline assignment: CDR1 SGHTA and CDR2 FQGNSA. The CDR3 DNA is TGTGCCAGCAGCTTAGTGACAGCCGGAAACACCATATATTTT. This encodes CASSLVTAGNTIYF.

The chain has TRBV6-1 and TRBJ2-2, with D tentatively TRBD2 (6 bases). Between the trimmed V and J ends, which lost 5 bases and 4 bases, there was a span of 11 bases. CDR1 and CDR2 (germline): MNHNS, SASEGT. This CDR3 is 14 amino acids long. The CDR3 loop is CASSRTRGTGELFF. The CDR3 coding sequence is TGTGCCAGCAGTCGGACGCGGGGCACCGGGGAGCTGTTTTTT.

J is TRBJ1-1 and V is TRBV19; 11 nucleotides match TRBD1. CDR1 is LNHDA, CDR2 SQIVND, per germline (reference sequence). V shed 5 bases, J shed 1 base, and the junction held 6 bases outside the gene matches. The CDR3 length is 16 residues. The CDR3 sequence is CASSAGQGAGNTEAFF. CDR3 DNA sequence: TGTGCCAGTAGTGCCGGACAGGGGGCGGGGAACACTGAAGCTTTCTTT.